A selection of T cell receptor beta chains follows, all from one sample in a study of blood T cells in healthy people across ages. Each CDR3 protein gets one entry after TCRdb re-called the 5' RACE reads with MiXCR. The sample includes roughly 730,000 distinct CDR3 sequences, roughly three fifths of them seen just once. Material: blood. The receptors come from a man aged 35 to 55 in good health. The CDR3 runs from the conserved cysteine through the conserved F or W. A D gene is named only where the DNA matches it firmly. Clone size appears in some rows only: once, few, many, or a class for an expanded clone.

cdr3_aa cdr3_nt j_call d_call v_call clone_size
CASSLHRDNQPQHF TGTGCCAGCAGCTTACACAGGGACAATCAGCCCCAGCATTTT TRBJ1-5 . TRBV7-2 many
CASSQQWASGYNEQFF TGTGCCAGCAGCCAACAGTGGGCTAGCGGTTACAATGAGCAGTTCTTC TRBJ2-1 TRBD2 TRBV4-2 .
CAWSGGQGHSPLHF TGTGCCTGGAGTGGGGGACAGGGACATTCACCCCTCCACTTT TRBJ1-6 TRBD1 TRBV30 .
CASSLGGAGNQPQHF TGTGCCAGCAGCTTGGGAGGGGCGGGCAATCAGCCCCAGCATTTT TRBJ1-5 . TRBV5-5 .
CASSSLAGGPQETQYF TGTGCCAGCAGCTCTCTAGCGGGGGGGCCCCAAGAGACCCAGTACTTC TRBJ2-5 TRBD2 TRBV7-8 .
CASSDTSHTDTQYF TGTGCCAGCAGCGACACTAGCCACACAGATACGCAGTATTTT TRBJ2-3 . TRBV7-2 few
CASSLALAGRTGELFF TGCGCCAGCAGCTTGGCGCTAGCGGGACGGACCGGGGAGCTGTTTTTT TRBJ2-2 TRBD2 TRBV5-1 few
CASKEGRNYGYTF TGTGCCAGCAAGGAGGGGCGAAACTATGGCTACACCTTC TRBJ1-2 . TRBV2 .
CSVKGGEAFF TGCAGCGTCAAAGGGGGCGAAGCTTTCTTT TRBJ1-1 TRBD1 TRBV29-1 once
CASSSSGSLNNEQFF TGTGCCAGCAGCTCTAGCGGGAGTTTGAACAATGAGCAGTTCTTC TRBJ2-1 TRBD2 TRBV7-2 .
CASRLRGAAGHGYTF TGTGCCAGCAGATTAAGGGGGGCAGCAGGGCATGGCTACACCTTC TRBJ1-2 . TRBV6-5 .
CASSPRDTLYEQYF TGTGCCAGCAGCCCCCGGGACACCCTCTACGAGCAGTACTTC TRBJ2-7 . TRBV7-9 few
CASSHKRTGGAVHGYTF TGTGCCAGCAGCCACAAGCGAACAGGGGGCGCCGTGCATGGCTACACCTTC TRBJ1-2 TRBD1 TRBV3-1 .
CASGAGGPSYNEQFF TGTGCCAGCGGAGCGGGAGGGCCGTCCTACAATGAGCAGTTCTTC TRBJ2-1 TRBD2 TRBV27 .
CASSGTGGNEKLFF TGTGCCAGCAGCGGAACAGGGGGAAATGAAAAACTGTTTTTT TRBJ1-4 TRBD1 TRBV13 .
CSVIGQGSYGYTF TGCAGCGTCATTGGACAGGGTTCGTATGGCTACACCTTC TRBJ1-2 TRBD1 TRBV29-1 .
CASSSSGGSLYEQYF TGTGCCAGCAGCTCTTCGGGAGGGTCCCTCTACGAGCAGTACTTC TRBJ2-7 TRBD2 TRBV28 few
CASSEGALKETQYF TGTGCCAGCAGTGAGGGAGCATTAAAAGAGACCCAGTACTTC TRBJ2-5 . TRBV2 .
CASGLDSNYGYTF TGTGCTAGTGGTTTGGACAGTAACTATGGCTACACCTTC TRBJ1-2 . TRBV12-5 .
CASSQEVQGSWYQETQYF TGCGCCAGCAGCCAAGAGGTCCAGGGATCATGGTACCAAGAGACCCAGTACTTC TRBJ2-5 . TRBV4-3 few
CASSQGYGANVLTF TGTGCCAGCAGTCAGGGTTATGGGGCCAACGTCCTGACTTTC TRBJ2-6 . TRBV6-2/TRBV6-3 .
CASSSFGGPSYEQYF TGTGCCAGCAGTTCGTTCGGGGGTCCCTCCTACGAGCAGTACTTC TRBJ2-7 . TRBV3-1 .
CASSPQVRGSNEQFF TGCGCCAGCAGCCCCCAGGTCCGCGGTTCAAATGAGCAGTTCTTC TRBJ2-1 . TRBV5-1 .
CASSPIGVRGETQYF TGTGCCAGCAGTCCCATCGGGGTCCGGGGAGAGACCCAGTACTTC TRBJ2-5 . TRBV12-3/TRBV12-4 .
CASSPGQLHYEQYF TGTGCCAGCAGCCCGGGACAGCTGCACTACGAGCAGTACTTC TRBJ2-7 TRBD1 TRBV27 .
CATNTGLTQGTQYF TGTGCCACCAATACCGGACTCACCCAAGGGACCCAGTACTTC TRBJ2-5 . TRBV7-2 few
CATSDSGRGGTDTQYF TGTGCCACCAGTGATTCAGGGAGAGGAGGCACAGATACGCAGTATTTT TRBJ2-3 . TRBV24-1 .
CATSRDTWEQFF TGTGCCACCAGCAGAGATACGTGGGAGCAGTTCTTC TRBJ2-1 . TRBV15 .
CSAGEGSEQYF TGCAGTGCTGGAGAGGGGAGCGAGCAGTACTTC TRBJ2-7 . TRBV20-1 .
CASSTDRGGGEQYF TGTGCCAGCAGTACTGACAGGGGAGGGGGCGAGCAGTACTTC TRBJ2-7 . TRBV6-5 .
CASSQLAATGAKNIQYF TGTGCCAGCAGCCAACTCGCCGCGACAGGGGCCAAAAACATTCAGTACTTC TRBJ2-4 TRBD1 TRBV16 .
CASSLFPGMNNEQFF TGTGCCAGCAGCTTATTTCCAGGGATGAACAATGAGCAGTTCTTC TRBJ2-1 . TRBV7-2 many
CASSGTSNNEQFF TGTGCCAGCAGCGGGACATCGAACAATGAGCAGTTCTTC TRBJ2-1 . TRBV13 few
CASSQRTGFLDSYEQYF TGTGCCAGCAGCCAGAGAACCGGGTTTCTAGACTCCTACGAGCAGTACTTC TRBJ2-7 . TRBV3-1 few
CATSGYMGTGGGLETQYF TGTGCCACCAGTGGCTACATGGGGACAGGGGGGGGATTGGAGACCCAGTACTTC TRBJ2-5 TRBD1 TRBV24-1 .
CASSITGCTYF TGTGCCAGCAGCATCACAGGGTGTACGTACTTC TRBJ2-4 . TRBV21-1 few
CASSQEGPRGSDTQYF TGCGCCAGCAGCCAAGAGGGTCCGAGGGGATCAGATACGCAGTATTTT TRBJ2-3 . TRBV4-3 few
CASSYGTGDTEAFF TGCGCCAGCAGCTATGGGACCGGGGACACTGAAGCTTTCTTT TRBJ1-1 . TRBV5-1 .
CASSVGLAGPLRETQYF TGTGCCAGCAGCGTCGGGCTAGCGGGCCCCCTGCGAGAGACCCAGTACTTC TRBJ2-5 TRBD2 TRBV9 .
CSAGDRGVSFYTF TGCAGCGCAGGCGACAGGGGAGTTTCCTTCTACACCTTC TRBJ1-2 TRBD1 TRBV29-1 .
CASSPRLAGDDTDTQYF TGTGCCAGCAGCCCTCGACTAGCGGGAGATGACACAGATACGCAGTATTTT TRBJ2-3 TRBD2 TRBV4-2 .